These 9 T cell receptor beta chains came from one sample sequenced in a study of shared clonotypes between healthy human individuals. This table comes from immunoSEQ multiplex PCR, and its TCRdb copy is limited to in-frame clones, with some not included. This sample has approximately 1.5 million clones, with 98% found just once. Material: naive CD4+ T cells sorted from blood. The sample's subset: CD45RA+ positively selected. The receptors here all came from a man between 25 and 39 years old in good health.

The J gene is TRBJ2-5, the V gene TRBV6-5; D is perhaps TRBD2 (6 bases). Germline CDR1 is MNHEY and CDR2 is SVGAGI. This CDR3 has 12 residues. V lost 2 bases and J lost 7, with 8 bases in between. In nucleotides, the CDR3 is TGTGCCAGCAGTTACCCTAGCGCGACCCAGTACTTC. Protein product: CASSYPSATQYF.

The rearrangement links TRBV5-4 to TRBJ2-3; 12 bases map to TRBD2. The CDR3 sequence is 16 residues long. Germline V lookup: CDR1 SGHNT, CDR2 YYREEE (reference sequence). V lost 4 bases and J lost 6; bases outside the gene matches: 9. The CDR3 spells CASSLPLAGGSDTQYF. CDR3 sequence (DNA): TGTGCCAGCAGCCTCCCACTAGCGGGAGGATCTGATACGCAGTATTTT.

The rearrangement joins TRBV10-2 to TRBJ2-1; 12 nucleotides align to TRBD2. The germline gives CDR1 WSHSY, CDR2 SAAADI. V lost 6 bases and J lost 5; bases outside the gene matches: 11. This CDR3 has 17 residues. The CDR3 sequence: CASRSVRLAGVDNEQFF. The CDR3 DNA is TGCGCCAGCAGGTCTGTCCGACTAGCGGGAGTTGACAATGAGCAGTTCTTC.

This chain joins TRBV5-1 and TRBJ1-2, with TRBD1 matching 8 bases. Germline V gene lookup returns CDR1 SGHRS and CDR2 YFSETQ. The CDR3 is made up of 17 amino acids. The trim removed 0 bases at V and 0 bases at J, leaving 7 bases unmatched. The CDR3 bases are TGCGCCAGCAGCTTGGGAGGACAGGGACCAGCTAACTATGGCTACACCTTC. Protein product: CASSLGGQGPANYGYTF.

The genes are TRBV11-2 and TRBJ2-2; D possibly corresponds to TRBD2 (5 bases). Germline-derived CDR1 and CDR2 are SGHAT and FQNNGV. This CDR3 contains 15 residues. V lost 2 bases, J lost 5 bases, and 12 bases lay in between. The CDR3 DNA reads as TGTGCCAGCAGCTTACAACTCCCGGGAACCGGGGAGCTGTTTTTT. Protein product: CASSLQLPGTGELFF.

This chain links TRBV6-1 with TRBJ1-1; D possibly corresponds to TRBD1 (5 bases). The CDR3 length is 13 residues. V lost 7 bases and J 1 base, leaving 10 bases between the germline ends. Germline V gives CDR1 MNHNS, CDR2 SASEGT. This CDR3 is CASKRDPNTEAFF. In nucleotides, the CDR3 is TGTGCCAGCAAAAGGGACCCGAACACTGAAGCTTTCTTT.

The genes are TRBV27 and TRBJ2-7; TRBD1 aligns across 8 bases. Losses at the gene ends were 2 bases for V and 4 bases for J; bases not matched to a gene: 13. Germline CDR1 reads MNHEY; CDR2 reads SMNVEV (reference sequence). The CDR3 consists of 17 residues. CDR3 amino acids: CASSLGTGPMVPYEQYF. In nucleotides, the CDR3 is TGTGCCAGCAGTTTAGGGACAGGTCCAATGGTTCCTTACGAGCAGTACTTC.

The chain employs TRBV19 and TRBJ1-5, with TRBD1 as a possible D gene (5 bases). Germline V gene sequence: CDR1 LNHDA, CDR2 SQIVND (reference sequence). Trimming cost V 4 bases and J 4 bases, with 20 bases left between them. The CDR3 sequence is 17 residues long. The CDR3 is CASSRGLRRGLNQPQHF. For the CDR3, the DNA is TGTGCCAGTAGTAGGGGCCTCCGTCGGGGGTTAAATCAGCCCCAGCATTTT.

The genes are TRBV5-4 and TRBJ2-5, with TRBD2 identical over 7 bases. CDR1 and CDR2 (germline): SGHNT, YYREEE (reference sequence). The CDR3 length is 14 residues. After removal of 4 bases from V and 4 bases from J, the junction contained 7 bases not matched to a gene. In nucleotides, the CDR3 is TGTGCCAGCAGCCTTGGGCTAGCGGCAGAGACCCAGTACTTC. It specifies CASSLGLAAETQYF.